A single sample is the source of the 5 T cell receptor beta chains below, sequenced in a study of T cell clonality in common variable immunodeficiency. TCRdb's copy holds only in-frame clones and misses some; the assay was immunoSEQ multiplex PCR. The sample contains tens of thousands of clones, none of them singletons. Specimen: peripheral blood mononuclear cells. These receptors originate from a person aged 18 to 75 in good health.

This clone was seen ten or more times. Read sequence stops 3 residues before the CDR3 end, and the germline J gene provides the missing end. This chain connects TRBV15 to TRBJ2-7; 7 bases fit TRBD2. V dropped 1 base and J dropped 2; count of bases not matched to a gene: 8. Looked up from germline, CDR1 is LNHNV and CDR2 is YYDKDF (reference sequence). CDR3 length: 16 amino acids. Here the CDR3 reads CATSRASGTMTYEQYF. The covered CDR3 bases are TGTGCCACCAGCAGAGCTTCCGGGACTATGACCTACGAG. Full variable domain (remainder filled in from reference TRBV15 and TRBJ2-7): DAMVIQNPRYQVTQFGKPVTLSCSQTLNHNVMYWYQQKSSQAPKLLFHYYDKDFNNEADTPDNFQSRRPNTSFCFLDIRSPGLGDTAMYLCATSRASGTMTYEQYFGPGTRLTVT.

This clone was counted at least ten times. The read comes to an end 3 residues before the CDR3 does, leaving the germline J gene to fill in the end. The genes are TRBV20-1 and TRBJ1-6; D may be TRBD1 (5 bases). Germline CDR1 reads DFQATT; CDR2 reads SNEGSKA (reference sequence). This CDR3 is built from 17 residues. Deletions cut 0 bases from V and 8 bases from J, with 20 bases between. CDR3 amino acids: CSARDSGLNIMDSPLHF. The part of the CDR3 DNA that was read is TGCAGTGCTAGAGATTCAGGGTTGAATATAATGGATTCACCC.

This clone occurred many times. The read ends 3 residues shy of where the CDR3 ends; the end is completed using the germline J gene. V usage is TRBV10-1 and J usage is TRBJ2-2, with TRBD2 as a possible D gene (5 bases). Germline V gives CDR1 WNHNN, CDR2 SYGVQD (reference sequence). V was pared by 0 bases and J by 2 bases, with 13 bases between. The CDR3 is 17 amino acids. CDR3 in amino acids: CASSESSLAVNTGELFF. The sequenced part of the CDR3 DNA is TGCGCCAGCAGTGAGTCGTCCCTAGCCGTAAACACCGGGGAG.

CDR3 DNA, as far as it was read: TGTGCCAGCAGCTCCGGACAGGCGGAGACC. Translated, it gives CASSSGQAET. From start to end, the CDR3 is CASSSGQAETQYF. V and J are TRBV7-2 and TRBJ2-5; 7 bases are shared with TRBD1. Read data end 3 residues before the CDR3 end; the end is taken from the germline J gene. The germline CDR1 and CDR2 sequences are SGHTA and FQGNSA. The CDR3 has 13 amino acids. The ends lost 4 bases at V and 5 bases at J; junction bases unmatched: 4.

Ten or more counts support this clone. With the read ending 3 residues before the CDR3 end, the germline J gene is used to fill in that end. V and J are TRBV29-1 and TRBJ2-3; possibly TRBD2 for D (7 bases). This CDR3 is built from 14 residues. Looked up from germline, CDR1 is SQVTM and CDR2 is ANQGSEA. Trimming removed 3 bases from V and 6 bases from J, with 16 bases in between. The CDR3 DNA, read in part, is TGCAGCGTTGAGGGGGGGGCAGGGAGGGATACG. Protein product: CSVEGGAGRDT. The entire CDR3 is CSVEGGAGRDTQYF.